This T cell receptor beta chain derives from a study of T-cell memory formation after mild COVID-19. This clonotype was detected a few times. TCRdb used MiXCR to reprocess the 5' RACE reads, holding one entry per CDR3 protein. The repertoire has approximately 300,000 distinct CDR3 sequences, approximately 7.6% of them found once; the top ten carry about 20%. This CDR3 contains 13 residues. Per the germline V gene, CDR1 is SSHAT and CDR2 is FNYEAQ (reference sequence). V lost 2 bases and J lost 10, with 9 bases in between. The J gene is TRBJ1-6, the V gene TRBV7-7, with D unclear. This receptor was identified in a man between 18 and 35 years old who had mild COVID-19 (a few samples of this study predate the infection). Cell type and time point are not known. Sequences were obtained from PBMCs or a T cell subset sorted from them (not recorded which). CDR3 amino acids: CASSLHLQSPLHF. The CDR3 nucleotides read TGTGCCAGCAGCTTACATCTGCAATCACCCCTCCACTTT.